This T cell receptor (beta chain) was found in a study of T cells in Graves' hyperthyroidism and ophthalmopathy. General study results and limits: Most clonotypes expanded in thyroid above 0.001 were likewise present in blood.

RNA transcripts provided the source from which TCR beta CDR3 regions were amplified. RT-PCR in the first round (using the HTBI primer set) targeted the TCR CDR3. Using its own MiXCR run on the multiplex PCR reads, TCRdb lists one record per CDR3 protein. This sample has 530,000 or so distinct CDR3 sequences, with roughly a sixth found just once. The CDR3 loop spans 17 amino acids. Germline V lookup: CDR1 LNHDA, CDR2 SQIVND (reference sequence). The V end was cut by 7 bases, the J end by 1 base, with 22 bases between. This clonotype was seen many times. Its antigen is currently unknown. Sequenced: blood. This chain links TRBV19 with TRBJ1-1; D is unclear. The source is a woman younger than 30 with Graves' ophthalmopathy. In nucleotides, the CDR3 is TGTGCCAGTACCTCCCACGCTGTTATGGCGGGGAACACTGAAGCTTTCTTT. Amino acid sequence: CASTSHAVMAGNTEAFF.